This T cell receptor beta chain was recorded in a study of graft-versus-host responses after intestinal transplantation. On the study more broadly: Transplants given to recipients were multivisceral, liver-intestinal, or isolated intestinal.

Generated by immunoSEQ multiplex PCR, the TCRdb table keeps only in-frame clones and is missing some. The sample lists about 54,000 clones, about 89% occurring once. General study results and limits: Among circulating GvH clones, peak levels were associated with early post-transplant declines in HvG clones. The presence of high graft-versus-host to host-versus-graft clonal ratios in allografts characterized patients with graft-donor T cell macrochimerism.

As for this clone: As yet, its antigen is unknown.

The sequence came from a human patient who received an intestinal transplant, so some T cells may come from the graft donor. Material: PBMCs, obtained approximately 97 weeks after intestinal transplant.

The CDR3 region is CASSQGGMDQPQHF. In DNA form, the CDR3 reads TGTGCCAGCAGTCAGGGGGGGATGGATCAGCCCCAGCATTTT. The V and J genes are TRBV27 and TRBJ1-5, with 7 bases lining up with TRBD1. The length of the CDR3 is 14 residues. Germline CDR1 MNHEY, CDR2 SMNVEV (reference sequence). The ends lost 5 bases at V and 5 bases at J; junction bases unmatched: 6.